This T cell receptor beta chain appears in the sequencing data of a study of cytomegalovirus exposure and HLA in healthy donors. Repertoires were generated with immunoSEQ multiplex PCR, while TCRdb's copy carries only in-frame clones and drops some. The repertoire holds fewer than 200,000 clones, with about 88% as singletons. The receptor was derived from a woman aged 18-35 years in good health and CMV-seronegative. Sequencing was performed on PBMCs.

CDR3: CAISEGTGYYEQYF. In DNA, the CDR3 is TGTGCCATCAGCGAGGGGACAGGGTACTACGAGCAGTACTTC. The chain links TRBV10-3 to TRBJ2-7, with TRBD1 identical over 9 bases. Germline V lookup: CDR1 ENHRY, CDR2 SYGVKD. The ends lost 6 bases at V and 3 bases at J; junction bases unmatched: 6. The CDR3 contains 14 residues.